These T cell receptor beta chains were read from a single sample in a study of tumor-infiltrating lymphocytes in primary liver carcinoma. MiXCR, applied by TCRdb to the multiplex PCR reads, yields one record per CDR3 protein. The sample lists 60,000 or so distinct CDR3 sequences; 71% were seen once. The sequenced material came from liver tumor tissue from sampling region 2. The receptor set was obtained from a man aged 40-55 years with primary liver carcinoma and hepatitis B virus infection. Both conserved end residues are part of each CDR3. Each record gives: CDR3 length, D gene, V gene, clone size, CDR3 protein. D genes are given only for firm matches. Size is stated for part of the rows, as once, few or many counts, or as a class when the clone is expanded.

>13|-|TRBV24-1|-
CATSGSSSHEQYF
>14|-|TRBV5-6|once
CASRLFLFSYERYF
>16|TRBD2|TRBV4-2|-
CASSQDSGGISYEQYF
>15|-|TRBV6-1|-
CASSEEQQRFNEQFF
>16|TRBD1|TRBV6-2/TRBV6-3|-
CASSRGQGVGNQPKHF
>12|-|TRBV13|-
CTSSLGGTDDCF
>11|TRBD1|TRBV29-1|-
CSVRRTGEAFF
>10|-|TRBV29-1|-
CSAGHSEAYF
>14|-|TRBV11-3|-
CASGLGVNNNEQFF
>14|TRBD2|TRBV12-3/TRBV12-4|-
CASSKREGGGEQLF
>17|TRBD2|TRBV11-1|once
CASIFPRTSGTKNIQYF
>16|TRBD2|TRBV4-2|once
CASSQPGLAGDRGQLF
>18|-|TRBV29-1|-
CSVGAPTGTLVTNYGYTF